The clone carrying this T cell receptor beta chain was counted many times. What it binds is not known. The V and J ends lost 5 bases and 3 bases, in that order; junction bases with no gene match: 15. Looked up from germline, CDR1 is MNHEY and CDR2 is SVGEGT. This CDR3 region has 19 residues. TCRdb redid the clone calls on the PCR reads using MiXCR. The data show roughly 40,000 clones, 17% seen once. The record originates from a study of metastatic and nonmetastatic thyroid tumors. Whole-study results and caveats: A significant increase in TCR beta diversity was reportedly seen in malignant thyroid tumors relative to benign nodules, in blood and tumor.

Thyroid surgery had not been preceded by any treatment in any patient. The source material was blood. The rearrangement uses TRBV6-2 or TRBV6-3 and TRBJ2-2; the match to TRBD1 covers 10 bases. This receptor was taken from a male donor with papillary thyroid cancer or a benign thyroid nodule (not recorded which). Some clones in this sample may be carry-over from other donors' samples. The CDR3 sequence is CASSRGQGTSVRYTGELFF. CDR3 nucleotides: TGTGCCAGCAGTAGGGGACAGGGGACATCTGTGCGCTACACCGGGGAGCTGTTTTTT.